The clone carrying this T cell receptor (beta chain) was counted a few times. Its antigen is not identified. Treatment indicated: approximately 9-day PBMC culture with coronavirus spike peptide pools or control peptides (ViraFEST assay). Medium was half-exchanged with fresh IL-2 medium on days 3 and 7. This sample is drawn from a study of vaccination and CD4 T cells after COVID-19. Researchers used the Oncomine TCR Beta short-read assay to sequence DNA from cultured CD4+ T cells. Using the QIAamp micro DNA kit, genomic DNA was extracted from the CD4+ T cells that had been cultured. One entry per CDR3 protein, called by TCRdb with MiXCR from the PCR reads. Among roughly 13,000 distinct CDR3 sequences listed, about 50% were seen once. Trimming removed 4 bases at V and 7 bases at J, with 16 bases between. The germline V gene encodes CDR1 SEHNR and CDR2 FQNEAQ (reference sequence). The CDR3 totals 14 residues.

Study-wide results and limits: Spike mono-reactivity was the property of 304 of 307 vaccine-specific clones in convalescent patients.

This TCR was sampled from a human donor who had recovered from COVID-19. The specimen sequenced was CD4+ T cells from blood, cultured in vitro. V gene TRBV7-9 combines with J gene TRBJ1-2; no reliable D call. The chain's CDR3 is CASSSGSSWSGYTF. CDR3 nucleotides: TGTGCCAGCAGCTCCGGGTCCTCCTGGTCTGGCTACACCTTC.